This passage covers 16 T cell receptor beta chains from one sample sequenced in a study of blood T cells in healthy people across ages. It was with a sample-barcoded 5' primer and a J-beta primer mix that a second PCR of roughly 7 to 12 cycles was run. TCRdb re-derived calls from the 5' RACE reads in MiXCR, one entry per CDR3 protein. The sample contains about 1.4 million distinct CDR3 sequences, almost 60% of which appear only once. Sample: blood. The source of these receptors is a man younger than 35 in good health.

A single count supports this clonotype. The chain uses TRBV28 and TRBJ2-3; D may be TRBD2 (5 bases). Germline CDR1 and CDR2: MDHEN and SYDVKM. The CDR3 is 13 residues long. Trimming shortened V by 2 bases and J by 6 bases, and 9 bases separated the two germline ends. CDR3 nucleotide sequence: TGTGCCAGCAGTTTAGTAGTAGCGGATACGCAGTATTTT. This translates into CASSLVVADTQYF.

V and J are TRBV15 and TRBJ2-5; tentative D call: TRBD1 (6 bases). The CDR3 loop spans 14 amino acids. V was cut by 0 bases and J by 7 bases, with 12 bases left in between. Germline V CDR1 and CDR2: LNHNV, YYDKDF (reference sequence). The CDR3 reads CATSRDWGQRTQYF. The CDR3 DNA reads as TGTGCCACCAGCAGAGATTGGGGGCAACGGACCCAGTACTTC.

The chain employs TRBV6-2 or TRBV6-3 and TRBJ2-4, with D tentatively TRBD2 (6 bases). The CDR3 is 15 amino acids. V shed 7 bases and J shed 0 bases, with 13 bases lying between them. The germline gives CDR1 MNHEY, CDR2 SVGEGT. CDR3 DNA: TGTGCCAGCACAAAACCGGGAGTAGCCAAAAACATTCAGTACTTC. Translation: CASTKPGVAKNIQYF.

The chain couples TRBV6-5 to TRBJ1-2; D not resolved. The germline V gene encodes CDR1 MNHEY and CDR2 SVGAGI. The germline V and J ends were trimmed by 2 bases and 6 bases, with 13 bases remaining between them. The CDR3 consists of 14 residues. CDR3 sequence (DNA): TGTGCCAGCAGTTACGAGGGCCTACGGGATGGCTACACCTTC. This encodes CASSYEGLRDGYTF.

The chain combines TRBV4-2 with TRBJ2-1; perhaps D is TRBD1 or TRBD2 (5 bases each). The J call is uncertain, as TRBJ2-7 better fits the DNA end. CDR3 size: 16 residues. Germline V CDR1 and CDR2: LGHNA, YNFKEQ. The CDR3 DNA follows: TGTGCCAGCAGCCAAGTACCGGGACCGGCGTACAATGAGCAGTACTTC. Translated: CASSQVPGPAYNEQYF.

The V gene is TRBV7-9, the J gene TRBJ2-6, with D possibly being TRBD2 (6 bases). V lost 5 bases, J lost 0 bases, and 17 bases lay in between. CDR1 and CDR2 (germline): SEHNR, FQNEAQ (reference sequence). The CDR3 has 18 amino acids. The CDR3 DNA reads TGTGCCAGCAGCCCCGTGGTAGCGGTTAGCTCTGGGGCCAACGTCCTGACTTTC. It is translated as CASSPVVAVSSGANVLTF.

The V call is TRBV4-1, the J call TRBJ2-1; TRBD1 might be the D (6 bases). The germline gives CDR1 MGHRA, CDR2 YSYEKL. The CDR3 spans 16 residues. V dropped 3 bases and J dropped 0 bases, with 12 bases sitting between them. CDR3 protein: CASSQEQGYSYNEQFF. The CDR3 DNA reads as TGCGCCAGCAGCCAGGAACAGGGATACTCCTACAATGAGCAGTTCTTC.

V and J are TRBV9 and TRBJ2-4; possibly TRBD2 for D (5 bases). The J call could be wrong; TRBJ2-7 is a better fit for the DNA end. In germline, CDR1 is SGDLS, CDR2 YYNGEE. This CDR3 has 14 amino acids. The chain's CDR3 is CASSVDWNSYEQYF. The CDR3 bases are TGTGCCAGCAGCGTGGACTGGAACTCCTACGAGCAGTACTTC.

V is TRBV5-1 and J is TRBJ1-6, with TRBD1 matching over 8 bases. The length of the CDR3 is 13 residues. From germline, CDR1 is SGHRS and CDR2 YFSETQ. V lost 7 bases and J lost 7; bases outside the gene matches: 4. For the CDR3, the DNA is TGCGCCAGCGGGACAGGCGACAATTCACCCCTCCACTTT. Translating gives CASGTGDNSPLHF. The variable domain in full, completed from reference TRBV5-1 and TRBJ1-6, reads KAGVTQTPRYLIKTRGQQVTLSCSPISGHRSVSWYQQTPGQGLQFLFEYFSETQRNKGNFPGRFSGRQFSNSRSEMNVSTLELGDSALYLCASGTGDNSPLHFGNGTRLTVT.

This clonotype appeared a few times. This sequence joins TRBV12-3 or TRBV12-4 and TRBJ1-2; the D gene is possibly TRBD1 (5 bases). The V end lost 2 bases, the J end lost 8 bases, and 12 bases lay between the germline ends. There are 13 residues in the CDR3. The CDR3 DNA sequence: TGTGCCAGCAGTTTATCCAGGGTTCACGGCTACACCTTC. Translation: CASSLSRVHGYTF.

The V call is TRBV24-1, the J call TRBJ2-1, with 7 bases that match TRBD1. The CDR3 spans 18 residues. Germline V gene sequence: CDR1 KGHDR, CDR2 SFDVKD. V lost 2 bases and J lost 0; bases outside the gene matches: 9. This CDR3 reads CATSDSIPRDSSYNEQFF. The CDR3, as DNA: TGTGCCACCAGTGATTCCATTCCCCGGGACAGCTCCTACAATGAGCAGTTCTTC.

The gene calls are TRBV6-6 and TRBJ2-1, with D possibly matching TRBD2 (6 bases). V was shortened by 0 bases and J by 6 bases, with 15 bases between the two germline ends. CDR3 size: 16 residues. The germline V gene has CDR1 MNHNY and CDR2 SVGAGI (reference sequence). This chain's CDR3 is CASSYSRGTNVNEQFF. CDR3 nucleotide sequence: TGTGCCAGCAGTTACTCCCGCGGGACCAACGTCAATGAGCAGTTCTTC.

This clonotype occurred once. The chain links TRBV28 to TRBJ2-3; unclear D gene. The CDR3 runs 13 residues. Germline CDR1 MDHEN, CDR2 SYDVKM. V was trimmed by 7 bases and J by 6 bases, leaving 14 bases between them. CDR3 DNA: TGTGCCAGCAAACCGCCAGGAGCGGATACGCAGTATTTT. Its translation is CASKPPGADTQYF.

This chain uses TRBV7-2 with TRBJ1-3; 9 bases fit TRBD1. The V gene's germline CDR1 is SGHTA and CDR2 FQGNSA. With 1 base clipped from V and 5 bases from J, the junction kept 9 bases outside the gene matches. This CDR3 region has 17 residues. CDR3: CASSLEGGGQGRNTIYF. The CDR3 nucleotides are TGTGCCAGCAGCTTAGAAGGCGGGGGACAGGGAAGAAACACCATATATTTT. The complete variable domain, with remaining parts taken from reference TRBV7-2 and TRBJ1-3, reads GAGVSQSPSNKVTEKGKDVELRCDPISGHTALYWYRQSLGQGLEFLIYFQGNSAPDKSGLPSDRFSAERTGGSVSTLTIQRTQQEDSAVYLCASSLEGGGQGRNTIYFGEGSWLTVV.

V is TRBV7-2 and J is TRBJ2-1; tentative D call: TRBD2 (6 bases). The CDR3 has 18 amino acids. Germline-derived CDR1 and CDR2 are SGHTA and FQGNSA. V dropped 4 bases and J dropped 0 bases, with 19 bases sitting between them. The chain's CDR3 is CASSSLGVSGYSYNEQFF. In nucleotides, the CDR3 is TGTGCCAGCAGCTCCCTAGGCGTGAGCGGGTACTCCTACAATGAGCAGTTCTTC. Full variable domain (rest looked up from reference TRBV7-2 and TRBJ2-1): GAGVSQSPSNKVTEKGKDVELRCDPISGHTALYWYRQSLGQGLEFLIYFQGNSAPDKSGLPSDRFSAERTGGSVSTLTIQRTQQEDSAVYLCASSSLGVSGYSYNEQFFGPGTRLTVL.

This chain links TRBV7-9 with TRBJ2-1; 9 bases map to TRBD2. This CDR3 has 12 amino acids. Germline-derived CDR1 and CDR2 are SEHNR and FQNEAQ (reference sequence). Unmatched junction bases numbered 3, after V lost 8 bases and J lost 7 bases. The CDR3 DNA reads as TGTGCCAGCGGACTAGCGAAGAATGAGCAGTTCTTC. Translation gives CASGLAKNEQFF.